A single T cell receptor beta chain is shown here with its context. The V end lost 1 base, the J end lost 0 bases, and 10 bases lay between the germline ends. This CDR3 contains 16 residues. Per the germline V gene, CDR1 is LNHDA and CDR2 is SQIVND (reference sequence). The Seattle site enrolled patients during active infection and followed them longitudinally. Authors' analysis steps: Reference gene primer amplification in the assay estimated nucleated cell counts. Only in-frame clones appear in the TCRdb table, and some are missing; sequencing was by immunoSEQ multiplex PCR. Clone size and V and J calls were adopted from that table, with D and trimming inferred from the DNA. The table has some 170,000 clones, over 80% seen once. The sample comes from a study of blood T cell repertoires in COVID-19. Study as a whole: Samples representing acute and convalescent COVID-19 were sourced from the United States, Italy and Spain. The cDNA or gDNA used as material had been derived from T cells, B-cell-depleted T cells, or PBMCs.

The sequencing input was peripheral blood. The clonotype originates from a woman in her thirties or forties with COVID-19, enrolled during active disease. The V gene is TRBV19, the J gene TRBJ2-1, with D possibly being TRBD2 (6 bases). The CDR3: CASSIGYGSSYNEQFF. In DNA form, the CDR3 reads TGTGCCAGTAGTATAGGTTACGGGAGCTCCTACAATGAGCAGTTCTTC.